This T cell receptor beta chain was observed in a study of T cells in narcolepsy. The study, taken as a whole, reports: Autoreactive HCRT-specific and TRIB2-specific clonotypes were marked in same-patient CSF-versus-blood CD4+ comparisons.

Germline loops: CDR1 GTSNPN, CDR2 SVGIG (reference sequence). V shed 3 bases, J shed 1 base, and the junction held 8 bases outside the gene matches. The CDR3 sequence is 17 residues long. Method: immunoSEQ multiplex PCR; TCRdb's copy keeps in-frame clones and lacks some. The data contain about 40,000 clones, around 89% of them singletons. Concerning this clone itself: Its antigen is unknown.

What was sequenced was CD45RA- memory CD4+ T cells from PBMCs. This clonotype was obtained from a human donor with narcolepsy. The chain is built from TRBV30 and TRBJ2-2; 10 bases match TRBD2. CDR3 protein: CAWREPIAGGNTGELFF. CDR3 in DNA: TGTGCCTGGAGGGAGCCAATAGCGGGAGGGAACACCGGGGAGCTGTTTTTT.